Each of the 26 T cell receptor beta chains below was sequenced from the same sample in a study of vaccination and CD4 T cells after COVID-19. Time point of the sample: late sampling 161 to 241 days after vaccination in a few convalescent patients. The sample's treatment: roughly nine-day PBMC culture with coronavirus spike peptide pools or control peptides (ViraFEST assay). No antigen has been assigned to these receptors. Sequence data for DNA of cultured CD4+ T cells were generated by the Oncomine TCR Beta short-read assay. TCRdb reprocessed the PCR reads with MiXCR, giving one entry per CDR3 protein. The data contain tens of thousands of distinct CDR3 sequences, over 25% of them seen just once; the ten biggest clones take up approximately 10%. This specimen was CD4+ T cells from blood, cultured in vitro, taken about 7 months after SARS-CoV-2 vaccination. Every receptor here comes from a human donor who had recovered from COVID-19.

The V and J genes are TRBV6-5 and TRBJ2-3; TRBD2 aligns across 7 bases. J lost 4 bases, V lost 0 bases, and 4 bases had no gene match. Germline V gene lookup returns CDR1 MNHEY and CDR2 SVGAGI. CDR3 size: 15 residues. DNA for the CDR3: TGTGCCAGCAGTTACTCTGCGGGAGACGCAGATACGCAGTATTTT. It encodes CASSYSAGDADTQYF.

This chain links TRBV9 with TRBJ1-6, with a weak D call TRBD1 (5 bases). The V gene's germline CDR1 is SGDLS and CDR2 YYNGEE. The CDR3 sequence is 17 residues long. Between the trimmed V and J ends, which lost 3 bases and 0 bases, there was a span of 13 bases. The CDR3 spells CASSEGTSLSYNSPLHF. In DNA, the CDR3 is TGTGCCAGCAGCGAGGGGACGTCTCTCTCCTATAATTCACCCCTCCACTTT.

This rearrangement joins TRBV5-1 to TRBJ2-7; possible D gene TRBD1, 6 bases. Germline CDR1 and CDR2: SGHRS and YFSETQ. V lost 4 bases and J lost 2, with 13 bases in between. CDR3 size: 14 residues. The CDR3 DNA reads as TGCGCCAGCAGCCTCCTTGGACAGACCTACGAGCAGTACTTC. Translation gives CASSLLGQTYEQYF.

This rearrangement joins TRBV19 to TRBJ1-5, with D unresolved. Germline lookup yields CDR1 LNHDA and CDR2 SQIVND (reference sequence). The CDR3 contains 13 residues. V lost 5 bases, J lost 7 bases, and 12 bases lay in between. Here the CDR3 DNA reads TGTGCCAGTAGTCCGACGGTCCTCCAGCCCCAGCATTTT. This translates into CASSPTVLQPQHF.

This chain uses TRBV30 with TRBJ2-5, with D hard to call. From germline, CDR1 is GTSNPN and CDR2 SVGIG (reference sequence). CDR3 size: 11 residues. Trimming stripped 5 bases from V and 3 bases from J, with 7 bases between. The CDR3 here is CAWGPKETQYF. CDR3 sequence (DNA): TGTGCCTGGGGCCCGAAAGAGACCCAGTACTTC.

This chain connects TRBV24-1 to TRBJ2-1; D is tentatively TRBD1 or TRBD2 (5 bases each). This CDR3 contains 20 residues. Trimming left V 4 bases short and J 4 bases short, with 28 bases between. Germline-derived CDR1 and CDR2 are KGHDR and SFDVKD. CDR3: CATSDTVVTRNRGAYNEQFF. The CDR3 DNA reads as TGTGCCACCAGTGACACCGTTGTAACTAGAAACCGTGGGGCATACAATGAGCAGTTCTTC.

This clonotype was counted between two and nine times. V gene TRBV6-1 combines with J gene TRBJ2-5; tentatively, D is TRBD1 (6 bases). The V gene's germline CDR1 is MNHNS and CDR2 SASEGT. V was shortened by 2 bases and J by 4 bases, with 20 bases between the two germline ends. The CDR3 totals 17 residues. CDR3: CASSEWARQGPGETQYF. As DNA, the CDR3 is TGTGCCAGCAGTGAATGGGCTCGGCAGGGGCCAGGAGAGACCCAGTACTTC.

The CDR3 nucleotides read TGTGCTAGTGGTCTAGCCTACGAGCAGTACTTC. Amino acids: CASGLAYEQYF. The V and J genes are TRBV12-5 and TRBJ2-7; unclear D gene. V lost 5 bases and J 2 bases, leaving 4 bases between the germline ends. This CDR3 is built from 11 residues. The germline V gene has CDR1 LGHNT and CDR2 FRNRAP. Variable domain in full (rest from reference TRBV12-5 and TRBJ2-7): DARVTQTPRHKVTEMGQEVTMRCQPILGHNTVFWYRQTMMQGLELLAYFRNRAPLDDSGMPKDRFSAEMPDATLATLKIQPSEPRDSAVYFCASGLAYEQYFGPGTRLTVT.

The J gene is TRBJ1-6, the V gene TRBV2; no reliable D call. CDR3 size: 17 residues. V lost 5 bases to trimming and J lost 9 bases, with 23 bases between them. CDR1 SNHLY and CDR2 FYNNEI come from the germline V gene. CDR3 nucleotide sequence: TGTGCCAGCAGTCACCTTGACACGGGCCTCCCGGGTTCACCCCTCCACTTT. Amino acids: CASSHLDTGLPGSPLHF.

The chain carries TRBV20-1 and TRBJ1-6; perhaps TRBD1 as D (6 bases). This CDR3 is built from 15 residues. The germline gives CDR1 DFQATT, CDR2 SNEGSKA (reference sequence). Trimming stripped 6 bases from V and 8 bases from J, with 20 bases between. CDR3 coding DNA: TGCAGTGCCATCAACGGGGCTCACAGGGATTCACCCCTCCACTTT. As protein: CSAINGAHRDSPLHF.

As regards this clonotype: Because it lacks the conserved phenylalanine or tryptophan at the end, this CDR3 is likely a read error. This rearrangement joins TRBV20-1 to TRBJ2-1, with a weak D call TRBD2 (6 bases). The germline CDR1 and CDR2 sequences are DFQATT and SNEGSKA (reference sequence). The CDR3 totals 13 residues. Trimming removed 6 bases from V and 4 bases from J, with 13 bases in between. The chain's CDR3 is CSAVPGLYNEQFL. The CDR3 DNA is TGCAGTGCGGTGCCGGGACTGTACAATGAGCAGTTCCTC.

V gene TRBV7-2 combines with J gene TRBJ2-7; D is unclear. This CDR3 is 17 amino acids long. CDR1 and CDR2 (germline): SGHTA, FQGNSA. Trimming stripped 2 bases from V and 6 bases from J, with 23 bases between. The CDR3 DNA is TGTGCCAGCAGCTTAATGTCTTTCGGTCAGTCACACCCCGAGCAGTACTTC. Translated: CASSLMSFGQSHPEQYF.

This clonotype is judged medium-sized. This rearrangement joins TRBV20-1 to TRBJ1-2; D may be TRBD1 (6 bases). The CDR3 runs 13 residues. Germline V gene lookup returns CDR1 DFQATT and CDR2 SNEGSKA (reference sequence). The V end was cut by 5 bases, the J end by 4 bases, with 14 bases between. CDR3 coding DNA: TGCAGTGCTGATCCGGGACACCCCTATGGCTACACCTTC. Its translation is CSADPGHPYGYTF.

V and J are TRBV24-1 and TRBJ2-1; 7 bases match TRBD1. CDR1 and CDR2 (germline): KGHDR, SFDVKD. Unmatched junction bases numbered 5, after V lost 4 bases and J lost 9 bases. The CDR3 runs 13 residues. The CDR3 sequence is CATSDWTGGEQFF. The CDR3 nucleotides are TGTGCCACCAGTGACTGGACAGGTGGTGAGCAGTTCTTC.

This clonotype was recorded a few times. The chain is built from TRBV4-3 and TRBJ2-3; no clear D. This CDR3 has 14 amino acids. Germline V gene lookup returns CDR1 LGHNA and CDR2 YSLEER. Trimming cost V 0 bases and J 2 bases, with 6 bases left between them. The CDR3 spells CASSQDLNTDTQYF. In DNA form, the CDR3 reads TGCGCCAGCAGCCAAGATTTAAACACAGATACGCAGTATTTT.

This clonotype showed up just a few times. The rearrangement uses TRBV5-1 and TRBJ1-1; D is perhaps TRBD1 (5 bases). This CDR3 spans 16 amino acids. Trimming shortened V by 4 bases and J by 0 bases, and 16 bases separated the two germline ends. Germline CDR1 and CDR2: SGHRS and YFSETQ. CDR3 loop: CASSRNRNPMNTEAFF. CDR3 nucleotides: TGCGCCAGCAGCCGGAACAGGAACCCCATGAACACTGAAGCTTTCTTT.

The chain recombines TRBV20-1 with TRBJ1-1, with no clear D. Germline loops: CDR1 DFQATT, CDR2 SNEGSKA (reference sequence). Trimming shortened V by 1 base and J by 1 base, and 7 bases separated the two germline ends. This CDR3 contains 13 residues. The CDR3 spells CSARGFQNTEAFF. The CDR3 DNA is TGCAGTGCTAGAGGTTTTCAGAACACTGAAGCTTTCTTT.

The V call is TRBV7-9, the J call TRBJ1-6, with a tentative D call TRBD1 (5 bases). V was pared by 10 bases and J by 1 base, with 17 bases between. Germline V gene data show CDR1 as SEHNR and CDR2 as FQNEAQ (reference sequence). This CDR3 is built from 16 residues. The CDR3 nucleotides are TGTGCCACCCAGTCGAGGCAGGGATCCTATAATTCACCCCTCCACTTT. Encoded protein: CATQSRQGSYNSPLHF.

The rearrangement joins TRBV7-9 to TRBJ1-5; 7 nucleotides agree with TRBD1. The CDR3 has 14 residues. With 4 bases clipped from V and 4 bases from J, the junction kept 4 bases outside the gene matches. Per germline, CDR1 SEHNR and CDR2 FQNEAQ (reference sequence). CDR3 bases: TGTGCCAGCAGCTCTCAGGGGGGAAATCAGCCCCAGCATTTT. It specifies CASSSQGGNQPQHF.

The genes are TRBV7-2 and TRBJ2-2, with D hard to call. The ends were cut back, 3 bases at V and 4 bases at J, with 12 bases in the middle. The CDR3 is 15 amino acids. Germline V CDR1 and CDR2: SGHTA, FQGNSA. CDR3 nucleotide sequence: TGTGCCAGCAGCTTCGAAGTGGTGGGCACCGGGGAGCTGTTTTTT. Its protein is CASSFEVVGTGELFF.

This clonotype is medium-sized by share. This rearrangement joins TRBV15 to TRBJ2-5, with 8 positions matching TRBD1. Germline trimming cut 8 bases from V and 3 bases from J; bases unmatched to any gene: 8. Germline V gene sequence: CDR1 LNHNV, CDR2 YYDKDF (reference sequence). CDR3 length equals 14 residues. The CDR3 sequence is CATAVGQEKETQYF. Written as DNA, the CDR3 is TGTGCCACCGCTGTGGGACAGGAAAAAGAGACCCAGTACTTC.

The genes are TRBV20-1 and TRBJ1-1; D is undetermined. CDR3 length: 13 amino acids. V shed 3 bases and J shed 1 base, with 9 bases lying between them. Germline lookup yields CDR1 DFQATT and CDR2 SNEGSKA (reference sequence). This chain's CDR3 is CSARKDTNTEAFF. For the CDR3, the DNA is TGCAGTGCTAGGAAGGATACGAACACTGAAGCTTTCTTT.

This clonotype was observed a handful of times. This chain connects TRBV6-5 to TRBJ2-2; D possibly corresponds to TRBD2 (5 bases). Germline loops: CDR1 MNHEY, CDR2 SVGAGI. V lost 2 bases, J lost 3 bases, and 10 bases lay in between. The CDR3 has 15 residues. CDR3 nucleotides: TGTGCCAGCAGTTACCGAGGGTCGGACACCGGGGAGCTGTTTTTT. It encodes CASSYRGSDTGELFF.

The gene calls are TRBV19 and TRBJ2-3; no firm D call. This CDR3 has 15 amino acids. Trimming pared 2 bases from V and 0 bases from J, leaving 9 bases between. The germline V gene encodes CDR1 LNHDA and CDR2 SQIVND (reference sequence). Written as DNA, the CDR3 is TGTGCCAGTAGTATAACAGAGTCTAGCACAGATACGCAGTATTTT. It translates to CASSITESSTDTQYF.

The chain combines TRBV2 with TRBJ2-3, with D possibly being TRBD2 (5 bases). This CDR3 is 13 amino acids long. Trimming stripped 7 bases from V and 2 bases from J, with 10 bases between. Germline lookup yields CDR1 SNHLY and CDR2 FYNNEI. CDR3 DNA: TGTGCCAGCAATCCTAGCTTCACAGATACGCAGTATTTT. Translating it yields CASNPSFTDTQYF.

On this clonotype: This sequence may be a read error, since a much larger clone differs from it by one base. V and J are TRBV6-5 and TRBJ1-1; TRBD1 might be the D (6 bases). This CDR3 has 14 amino acids. The V gene's germline CDR1 is MNHEY and CDR2 SVGAGI. The CDR3 protein is CASSYQGIDTEASF. The CDR3 coding sequence is TGTGCCAGCAGCTACCAGGGGATTGACACTGAAGCTTCCTTT.